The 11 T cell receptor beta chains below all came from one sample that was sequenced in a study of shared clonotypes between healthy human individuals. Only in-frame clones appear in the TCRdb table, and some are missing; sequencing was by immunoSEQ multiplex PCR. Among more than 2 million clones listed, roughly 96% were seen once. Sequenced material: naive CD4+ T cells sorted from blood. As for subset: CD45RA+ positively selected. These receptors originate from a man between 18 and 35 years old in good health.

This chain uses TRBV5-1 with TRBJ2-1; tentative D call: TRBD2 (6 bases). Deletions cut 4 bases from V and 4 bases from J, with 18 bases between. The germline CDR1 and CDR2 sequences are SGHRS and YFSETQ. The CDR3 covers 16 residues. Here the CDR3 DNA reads TGCGCCAGCAGCCGGCTATGGGGCGGGGATTACAATGAGCAGTTCTTC. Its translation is CASSRLWGGDYNEQFF.

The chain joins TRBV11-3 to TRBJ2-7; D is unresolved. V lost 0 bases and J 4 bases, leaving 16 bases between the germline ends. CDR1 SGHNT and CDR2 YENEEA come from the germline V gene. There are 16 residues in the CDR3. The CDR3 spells CASSLEVRTRFYEQYF. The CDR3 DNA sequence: TGTGCCAGCAGCTTAGAAGTCCGGACCCGTTTTTACGAGCAGTACTTC.

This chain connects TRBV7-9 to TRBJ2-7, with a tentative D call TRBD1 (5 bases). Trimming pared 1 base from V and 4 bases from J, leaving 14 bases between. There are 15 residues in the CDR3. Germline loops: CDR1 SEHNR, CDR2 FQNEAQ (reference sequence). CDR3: CASSLGGWSTYEQYF. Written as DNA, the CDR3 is TGTGCCAGCAGCTTAGGGGGCTGGTCTACATACGAGCAGTACTTC.

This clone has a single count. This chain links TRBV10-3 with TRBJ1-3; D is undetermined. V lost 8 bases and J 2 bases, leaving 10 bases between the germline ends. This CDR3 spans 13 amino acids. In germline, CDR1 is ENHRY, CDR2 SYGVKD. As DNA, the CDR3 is TGTGCCATCTCGGCGGGGACTGGAAACACCATATATTTT. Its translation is CAISAGTGNTIYF.

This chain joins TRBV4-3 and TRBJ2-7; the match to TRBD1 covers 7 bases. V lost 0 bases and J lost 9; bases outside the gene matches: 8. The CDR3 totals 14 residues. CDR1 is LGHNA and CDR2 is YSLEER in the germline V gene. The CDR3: CASSQEYWDSGQYF. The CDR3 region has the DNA TGCGCCAGCAGCCAAGAATATTGGGACAGCGGGCAGTACTTC.

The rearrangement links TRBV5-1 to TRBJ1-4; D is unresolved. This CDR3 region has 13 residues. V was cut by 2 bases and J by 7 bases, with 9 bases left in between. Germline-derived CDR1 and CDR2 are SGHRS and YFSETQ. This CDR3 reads CASSFGESEKLFF. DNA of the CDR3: TGCGCCAGCAGCTTTGGGGAAAGTGAAAAACTGTTTTTT.

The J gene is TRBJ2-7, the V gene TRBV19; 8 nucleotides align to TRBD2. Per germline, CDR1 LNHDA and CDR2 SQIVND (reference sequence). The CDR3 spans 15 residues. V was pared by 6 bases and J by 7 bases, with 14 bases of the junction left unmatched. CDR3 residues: CASSIWPGGMGEQYF. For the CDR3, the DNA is TGTGCCAGTAGCATTTGGCCGGGAGGGATGGGAGAGCAGTACTTC.

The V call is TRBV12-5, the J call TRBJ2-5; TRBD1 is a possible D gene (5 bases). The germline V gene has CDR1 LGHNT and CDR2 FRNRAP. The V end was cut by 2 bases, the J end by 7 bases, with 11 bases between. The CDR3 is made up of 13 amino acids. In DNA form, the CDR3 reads TGTGCTAGTGGTTTGTTGACAGAGGCGACCCAGTACTTC. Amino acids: CASGLLTEATQYF.

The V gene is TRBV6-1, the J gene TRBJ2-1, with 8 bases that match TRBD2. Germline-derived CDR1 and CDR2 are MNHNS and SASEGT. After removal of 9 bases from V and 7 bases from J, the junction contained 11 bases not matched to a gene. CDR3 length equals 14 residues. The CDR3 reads CAREASGSSNEQFF. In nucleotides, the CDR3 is TGTGCCAGGGAGGCGAGCGGGAGCAGTAATGAGCAGTTCTTC.

CDR3 nucleotides: TGCGCCAGCAGCCAAGAAGTGACGGGTGAGCAGTTCTTC. The encoded protein is CASSQEVTGEQFF. V is TRBV4-1 and J is TRBJ2-1; D uncertain. V was trimmed by 0 bases and J by 9 bases, leaving 9 bases between them. Germline CDR1 MGHRA, CDR2 YSYEKL. The CDR3 runs 13 residues.

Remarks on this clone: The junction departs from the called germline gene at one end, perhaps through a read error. The CDR3 is CASGLFERVGDTQYF. The DNA of the CDR3 is TGTGCCAGCGGCTTATTTGAGCGGGTGGGAGATACGCAGTATTTT. The gene calls are TRBV11-2 and TRBJ2-3; possibly TRBD2 for D (6 bases). The germline V gene encodes CDR1 SGHAT and CDR2 FQNNGV. The CDR3 extends over 15 amino acids.